Listed below are T cell receptor beta chains from one sample, sequenced in a study of T cell responses to AZD1222 COVID-19 vaccine. Sequencing was performed with immunoSEQ multiplex PCR; in TCRdb, only in-frame clones are kept and a portion is missing. Here the sample spans approximately 84,000 clones, approximately 90% being singletons. Material: peripheral blood, obtained on day 0 of AZD1222 vaccination. The receptors were sampled from an adult in good health. CDR3s leave out the opening cysteine and the closing phenylalanine or tryptophan. The D gene is left open where the match is weak.

CDR3aa: ASSSTHRGRQQPQH; v_gene: TRBV28; d_gene: TRBD1; j_gene: TRBJ1-5
CDR3aa: ASSQDHIAGVQETQY; v_gene: TRBV3-1/TRBV3-2; d_gene: TRBD2; j_gene: TRBJ2-5
CDR3aa: ASSLDPINNEQF; v_gene: TRBV5-4; d_gene: NA; j_gene: TRBJ2-1
CDR3aa: ASSLGFSGPDTGELF; v_gene: TRBV5-1; d_gene: NA; j_gene: TRBJ2-2
CDR3aa: SVELRGYEQY; v_gene: TRBV29-1; d_gene: NA; j_gene: TRBJ2-7
CDR3aa: ASRPVLLGTGELF; v_gene: TRBV6-6; d_gene: NA; j_gene: TRBJ2-2
CDR3aa: ASSQMGAGEADTQY; v_gene: TRBV4-1; d_gene: TRBD2; j_gene: TRBJ2-3
CDR3aa: AWSPGAGTGNTIY; v_gene: TRBV30; d_gene: NA; j_gene: TRBJ1-3
CDR3aa: ASSISGTGGYEQY; v_gene: TRBV6-5; d_gene: TRBD1; j_gene: TRBJ2-7
CDR3aa: ASSPGQTPPYNSPLH; v_gene: TRBV7-9; d_gene: NA; j_gene: TRBJ1-6
CDR3aa: ASGRQHYEQY; v_gene: TRBV28; d_gene: NA; j_gene: TRBJ2-7
CDR3aa: SVEKGLATYSSYNEQF; v_gene: TRBV29-1; d_gene: TRBD2; j_gene: TRBJ2-1
CDR3aa: ASSLVASDYGYT; v_gene: TRBV5-6; d_gene: NA; j_gene: TRBJ1-2
CDR3aa: ASSLGGGTNTGELF; v_gene: TRBV11-3; d_gene: NA; j_gene: TRBJ2-2
CDR3aa: ASSQASRDSRPPFSYEQY; v_gene: TRBV3-1/TRBV3-2; d_gene: TRBD1; j_gene: TRBJ2-7
CDR3aa: ASSVASAGNNEKLF; v_gene: TRBV9; d_gene: NA; j_gene: TRBJ1-4
CDR3aa: ASTVTGYEQY; v_gene: TRBV28; d_gene: NA; j_gene: TRBJ2-7
CDR3aa: ASSLGQNTEAF; v_gene: TRBV12-3/TRBV12-4; d_gene: NA; j_gene: TRBJ1-1
CDR3aa: ASRRDRGSNTEAF; v_gene: TRBV6-6; d_gene: TRBD1; j_gene: TRBJ1-1
CDR3aa: ASSLLVPTGELF; v_gene: TRBV5-1; d_gene: NA; j_gene: TRBJ2-2
CDR3aa: ASFDSPSSYNEQF; v_gene: TRBV5-1; d_gene: NA; j_gene: TRBJ2-1
CDR3aa: ASTPRDRVGSPLH; v_gene: TRBV28; d_gene: TRBD1; j_gene: TRBJ1-6
CDR3aa: ASSPDTRDTQY; v_gene: TRBV19; d_gene: NA; j_gene: TRBJ2-3
CDR3aa: ASSSGQGRNEKLF; v_gene: TRBV7-9; d_gene: TRBD1; j_gene: TRBJ1-4
CDR3aa: ASSQEGRLADTDTQY; v_gene: TRBV4-2; d_gene: TRBD2; j_gene: TRBJ2-3
CDR3aa: ASSLSGTSGRNEQF; v_gene: TRBV27; d_gene: TRBD2; j_gene: TRBJ2-1
CDR3aa: ASSFAAWTGEYEQY; v_gene: TRBV28; d_gene: TRBD1; j_gene: TRBJ2-7
CDR3aa: ASRLAGRGGSGRAYEQY; v_gene: TRBV12-2; d_gene: NA; j_gene: TRBJ2-7
CDR3aa: ASSLLKGSTLNTEAF; v_gene: TRBV28; d_gene: NA; j_gene: TRBJ1-1
CDR3aa: ASSLIGQGLTGELF; v_gene: TRBV27; d_gene: TRBD1; j_gene: TRBJ2-2
CDR3aa: ASTQGALNEKLF; v_gene: TRBV6-5; d_gene: TRBD1; j_gene: TRBJ1-4
CDR3aa: ASSLAGLAEGETQY; v_gene: TRBV5-1; d_gene: TRBD2; j_gene: TRBJ2-5
CDR3aa: AWSGYSNQPQH; v_gene: TRBV30; d_gene: NA; j_gene: TRBJ1-5
CDR3aa: ASSRQGDNNSPLH; v_gene: TRBV4-2; d_gene: TRBD1; j_gene: TRBJ1-6
CDR3aa: ASSKATGTVNWYNEQF; v_gene: TRBV21-1; d_gene: NA; j_gene: TRBJ2-1
CDR3aa: ASSQERKGGAYEQY; v_gene: TRBV4-1; d_gene: NA; j_gene: TRBJ2-7
CDR3aa: ASSLALAGPRSHEQY; v_gene: TRBV11-2; d_gene: TRBD2; j_gene: TRBJ2-7
CDR3aa: ASSLDDNEQF; v_gene: TRBV7-7; d_gene: NA; j_gene: TRBJ2-1
CDR3aa: ASINLIGGEAF; v_gene: TRBV6-5; d_gene: NA; j_gene: TRBJ1-1
CDR3aa: ASSLASGGAKNIQY; v_gene: TRBV7-2; d_gene: TRBD2; j_gene: TRBJ2-4
CDR3aa: ATSDSPRHTGELF; v_gene: TRBV24-1; d_gene: NA; j_gene: TRBJ2-2
CDR3aa: ASSPDRNYGYT; v_gene: TRBV12-3/TRBV12-4; d_gene: TRBD1; j_gene: TRBJ1-2
CDR3aa: ASRDRENTEAF; v_gene: TRBV27; d_gene: NA; j_gene: TRBJ1-1
CDR3aa: ASSAGLAGPTNEQF; v_gene: TRBV5-1; d_gene: TRBD2; j_gene: TRBJ2-1
CDR3aa: ASSSTGLSSYNSPLH; v_gene: TRBV2; d_gene: NA; j_gene: TRBJ1-6
CDR3aa: ASSLVVAGDPDNEQF; v_gene: TRBV5-1; d_gene: TRBD2; j_gene: TRBJ2-1
CDR3aa: ASSQLDSAEAF; v_gene: TRBV23-1; d_gene: NA; j_gene: TRBJ1-1
CDR3aa: SVEDLRDRVGGNTIY; v_gene: TRBV29-1; d_gene: TRBD1; j_gene: TRBJ1-3
CDR3aa: ASARLANEKLF; v_gene: TRBV19; d_gene: NA; j_gene: TRBJ1-4
CDR3aa: ASRANEKLF; v_gene: TRBV10-2; d_gene: NA; j_gene: TRBJ1-4
CDR3aa: ASSYGALSGNTIY; v_gene: TRBV6-2/TRBV6-3; d_gene: NA; j_gene: TRBJ1-3
CDR3aa: ASTLQGNTEAF; v_gene: TRBV19; d_gene: NA; j_gene: TRBJ1-1
CDR3aa: ASSVALTAGTGELF; v_gene: TRBV9; d_gene: NA; j_gene: TRBJ2-2
CDR3aa: ASSPEGNQPQH; v_gene: TRBV18; d_gene: NA; j_gene: TRBJ1-5
CDR3aa: ASSSDRGQPQH; v_gene: TRBV18; d_gene: TRBD1; j_gene: TRBJ1-5
CDR3aa: ASSSQGSETQY; v_gene: TRBV7-3; d_gene: NA; j_gene: TRBJ2-5
CDR3aa: ASSLDRGRNYGYT; v_gene: TRBV7-2; d_gene: NA; j_gene: TRBJ1-2
CDR3aa: ASSIGDRGHNQPQH; v_gene: TRBV19; d_gene: TRBD1; j_gene: TRBJ1-5
CDR3aa: ASSPTPTGSYEQY; v_gene: TRBV5-1; d_gene: NA; j_gene: TRBJ2-7
CDR3aa: ASSFVAYEQY; v_gene: TRBV7-2; d_gene: NA; j_gene: TRBJ2-7